This T cell receptor (beta chain) emerged from a study of blood T cell repertoires in COVID-19. Germline trimming cut 4 bases from V and 4 bases from J; bases unmatched to any gene: 5. Germline V gives CDR1 SQVTM, CDR2 ANQGSEA. This CDR3 is 14 amino acids long. Data came from immunoSEQ multiplex PCR; TCRdb stores just in-frame clones and leaves some out. The repertoire consists of roughly 250,000 clones, with roughly 91% occurring once and the leading ten covering under 0.95%. The origin of this receptor is a man aged 25-45 years with acute or convalescent COVID-19. The V call is TRBV29-1, the J call TRBJ2-7, with 12 nucleotides matching TRBD2. What was sequenced was peripheral blood. DNA of the CDR3: TGCAGCGTTGCTAGCGGGAGGGCCGGGTACGAGCAGTACTTC. As protein: CSVASGRAGYEQYF.